Given below is one T cell receptor (beta chain) in context. What it recognizes is unknown. CDR1 is DFQATT, CDR2 SNEGSKA, per germline (reference sequence). V gave up 0 bases and J gave up 3 bases, with 11 bases separating them. The CDR3 totals 14 residues. This sample is drawn from a study of T cell repertoires in cytomegalovirus infection. Across the whole study: It can be stated that public TCR beta signatures indicated CMV infection as well as a matching HLA type.

MiXCR, applied by TCRdb to the reads, yields one record per CDR3 protein. The table includes about 310,000 distinct CDR3 sequences, approximately 25% detected once. The receptor comes from a human donor in good health (CMV status not recorded). Some clones in this sample may be carry-over from other donors' samples. The chain carries TRBV20-1 and TRBJ2-5; D uncertain. The sequencing here drew on cultured PBMCs, taken from culture after CMV antigen stimulation. In DNA, the CDR3 is TGCAGTGCTAGAGATCCCCCCTCAAAAGAGACCCAGTACTTC. It encodes CSARDPPSKETQYF.